A single T cell receptor (beta chain) is shown here with its context. V lost 7 bases, J lost 5 bases, and 6 bases stayed unmatched. The germline V gene encodes CDR1 MDHEN and CDR2 SYDVKM. The CDR3 runs to 13 residues. This entry is derived from a study of blood T cell repertoires in COVID-19. Looking at the study overall: Acute and convalescent COVID-19 samples came from the United States, Italy and Spain. T cells, B-cell-depleted T cells, or PBMCs provided the cDNA or gDNA that served as material.

Participants reported their clinical history, and cohort assignment relied on those reports. Under the authors' procedure: From reference gene primer amplification, estimates of nucleated cell counts were derived. Here immunoSEQ multiplex PCR was the method, and the copy in TCRdb shows in-frame clones only, minus some. The V and J calls and the clone size are those of that table, but D and trimming were determined from the DNA. The profile shows some 300,000 clones, around 89% of them singletons. The receptor was isolated from a woman aged 18-35 years with acute COVID-19. The J gene is TRBJ1-2, the V gene TRBV28; 8 positions match TRBD1. Source material: PBMCs or T cells enriched from blood (not recorded which). CDR3 DNA: TGTGCCAGCACTGTAACAGGGGGGTATGGCTACACCTTC. It translates to CASTVTGGYGYTF.